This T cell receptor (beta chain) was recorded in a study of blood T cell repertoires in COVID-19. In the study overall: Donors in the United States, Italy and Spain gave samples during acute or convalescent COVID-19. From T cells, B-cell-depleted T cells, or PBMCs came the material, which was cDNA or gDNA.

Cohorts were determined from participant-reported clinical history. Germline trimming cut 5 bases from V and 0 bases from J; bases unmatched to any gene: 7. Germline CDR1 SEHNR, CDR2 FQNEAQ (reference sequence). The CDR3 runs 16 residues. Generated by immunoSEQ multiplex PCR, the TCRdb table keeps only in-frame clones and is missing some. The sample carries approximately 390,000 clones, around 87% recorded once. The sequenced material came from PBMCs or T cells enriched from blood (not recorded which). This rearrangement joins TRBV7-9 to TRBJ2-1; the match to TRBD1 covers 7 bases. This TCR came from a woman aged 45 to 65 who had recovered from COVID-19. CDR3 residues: CASSPMTGSSYNEQFF. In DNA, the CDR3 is TGTGCCAGCAGCCCAATGACAGGGAGCTCCTACAATGAGCAGTTCTTC. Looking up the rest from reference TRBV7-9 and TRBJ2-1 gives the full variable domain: DTGVSQNPRHKITKRGQNVTFRCDPISEHNRLYWYRQTLGQGPEFLTYFQNEAQLEKSRLLSDRFSAERPKGSFSTLEIQRTEQGDSAMYLCASSPMTGSSYNEQFFGPGTRLTVL.